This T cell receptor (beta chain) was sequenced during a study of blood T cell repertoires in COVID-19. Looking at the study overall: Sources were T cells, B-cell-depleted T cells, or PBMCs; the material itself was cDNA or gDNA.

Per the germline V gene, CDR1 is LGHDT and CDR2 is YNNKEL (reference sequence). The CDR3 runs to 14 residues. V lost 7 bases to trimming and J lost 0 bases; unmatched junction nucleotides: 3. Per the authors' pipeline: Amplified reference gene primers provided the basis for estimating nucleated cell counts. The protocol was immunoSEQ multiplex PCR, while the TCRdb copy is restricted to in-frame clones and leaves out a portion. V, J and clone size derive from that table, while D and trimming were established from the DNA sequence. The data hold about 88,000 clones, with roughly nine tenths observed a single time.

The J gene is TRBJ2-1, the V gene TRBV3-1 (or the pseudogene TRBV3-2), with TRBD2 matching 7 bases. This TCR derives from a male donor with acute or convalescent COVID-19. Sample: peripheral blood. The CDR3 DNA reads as TGTGCCAGCAAGGGCGGGAGCTCCTACAATGAGCAGTTCTTC. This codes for CASKGGSSYNEQFF.